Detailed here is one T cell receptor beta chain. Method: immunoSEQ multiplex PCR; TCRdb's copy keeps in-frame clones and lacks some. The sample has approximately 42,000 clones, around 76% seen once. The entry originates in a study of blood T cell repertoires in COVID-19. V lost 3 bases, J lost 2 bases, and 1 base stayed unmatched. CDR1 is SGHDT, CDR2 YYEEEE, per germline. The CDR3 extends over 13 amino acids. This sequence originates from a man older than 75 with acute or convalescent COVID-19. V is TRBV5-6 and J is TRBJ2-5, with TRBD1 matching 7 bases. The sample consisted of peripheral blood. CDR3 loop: CASSWDSQETQYF. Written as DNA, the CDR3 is TGTGCCAGCAGCTGGGACAGTCAAGAGACCCAGTACTTC.